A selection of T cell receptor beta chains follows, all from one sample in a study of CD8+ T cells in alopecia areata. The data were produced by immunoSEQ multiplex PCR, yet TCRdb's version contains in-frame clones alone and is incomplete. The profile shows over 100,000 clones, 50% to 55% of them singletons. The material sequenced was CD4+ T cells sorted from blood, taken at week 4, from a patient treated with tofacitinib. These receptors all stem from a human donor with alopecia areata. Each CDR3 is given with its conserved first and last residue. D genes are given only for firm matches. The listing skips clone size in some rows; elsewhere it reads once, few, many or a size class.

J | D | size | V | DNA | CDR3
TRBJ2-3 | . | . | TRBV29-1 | TGCAGCGTTGTGGTAACAGATACGCAGTATTTT | CSVVVTDTQYF
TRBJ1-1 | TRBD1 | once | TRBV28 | TGTGCCAGCAGTTTACCCTCGGGACAGTACACTGAAGCTTTCTTT | CASSLPSGQYTEAFF
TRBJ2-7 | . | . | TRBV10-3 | TGTGCCATCAGTGGTCAGGGATACGAGCAGTACTTC | CAISGQGYEQYF
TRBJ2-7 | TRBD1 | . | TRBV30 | TGTGCCTGGAGGGCCGGACAGGGGGGCTGGAACGAGCAGTACTTC | CAWRAGQGGWNEQYF
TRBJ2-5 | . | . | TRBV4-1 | TGCGCCAGCAGCCAGGCGGAGACGGTTCAAGAGACCCAGTACTTC | CASSQAETVQETQYF
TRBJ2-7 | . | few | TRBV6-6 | TGTGCCAGCAGTTCTCACCGGGACTTCTCCTACGAGCAGTACTTC | CASSSHRDFSYEQYF
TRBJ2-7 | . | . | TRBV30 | TGTGCCTGGACAACAGGATCATCTTACTACGAGCAGTACTTC | CAWTTGSSYYEQYF
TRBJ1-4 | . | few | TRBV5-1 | TGCGCCAGCAGCTTGGAACAGGGTGGAAAACTGTTTTTT | CASSLEQGGKLFF
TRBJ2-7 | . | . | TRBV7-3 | TGTGCCAGCAGCCCCCAGACTGGCTACGAGCAGTACTTC | CASSPQTGYEQYF
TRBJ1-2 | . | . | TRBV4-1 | TGCGCCAGCAGCCAAGGGCAGGGGCAAGGCTATGGCTACACCTTC | CASSQGQGQGYGYTF
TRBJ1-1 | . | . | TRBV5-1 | TGCGCCAGCAGCTTTGGGAAGGGCACTGAAGCTTTCTTT | CASSFGKGTEAFF
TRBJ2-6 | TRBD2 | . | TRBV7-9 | TGTGCCAGCAGCTTCGGACTAGCGGGATTCTACTCTGGGGCCAACGTCCTGACTTTC | CASSFGLAGFYSGANVLTF
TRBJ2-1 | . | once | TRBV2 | TGTGCCAGCAGTTTGTCTAGCGAAGGATACAATGAGCAGTTCTTC | CASSLSSEGYNEQFF
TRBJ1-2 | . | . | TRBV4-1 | TGCGCCAGCAGCCAAGGATTAGTTAGAGGGAACTATGGCTACACCTTC | CASSQGLVRGNYGYTF
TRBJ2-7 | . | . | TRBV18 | TGTGCCAGCTCACCTAATCCGGACAGCTACGAGCAGTACTTC | CASSPNPDSYEQYF
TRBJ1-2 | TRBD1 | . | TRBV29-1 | TGCAGCGTTGGACAGGGGGGTAACTATGGCTACACCTTC | CSVGQGGNYGYTF